The source of this T cell receptor beta chain is a study of human T cells and chemical hapten exposure. Individual cDNA molecules (in the library) carried attached unique molecular identifiers. TCRdb analysed the RACE reads with MiXCR anew, one entry per CDR3 protein. The table has some 360,000 distinct CDR3 sequences, approximately 5% seen once. CDR1 is SGDLS, CDR2 YYNGEE, per germline. The CDR3 spans 13 residues. Deletions cut 10 bases from V and 3 bases from J, with 16 bases between. Study outcomes and limitations: PT1 expanded TCR counts correlated positively with patch test score. The study found expanded TCRs formed significantly more large CDR3 similarity clusters than controls.

As for time point: pre-sensitization, week 0. Noted treatment: therapeutic diphenylcyclopropenone sensitization with weekly scalp DPC. The drawing of blood occurred before each patch test was applied. In this sample, this clonotype turned up many times. Antigen unknown. This receptor was obtained from a woman aged 45-60 years with alopecia areata. Some clones in this sample may be carry-over from other donors' samples. V and J are TRBV9 and TRBJ1-2; tentative D call: TRBD1 (5 bases). Sequenced here: whole blood, sampled in connection with sensitization to the hapten diphenylcyclopropenone (DPC). As DNA, the CDR3 is TGTGCCCCCGGACATCGTTCCTACTATGGCTACACCTTC. This translates into CAPGHRSYYGYTF.